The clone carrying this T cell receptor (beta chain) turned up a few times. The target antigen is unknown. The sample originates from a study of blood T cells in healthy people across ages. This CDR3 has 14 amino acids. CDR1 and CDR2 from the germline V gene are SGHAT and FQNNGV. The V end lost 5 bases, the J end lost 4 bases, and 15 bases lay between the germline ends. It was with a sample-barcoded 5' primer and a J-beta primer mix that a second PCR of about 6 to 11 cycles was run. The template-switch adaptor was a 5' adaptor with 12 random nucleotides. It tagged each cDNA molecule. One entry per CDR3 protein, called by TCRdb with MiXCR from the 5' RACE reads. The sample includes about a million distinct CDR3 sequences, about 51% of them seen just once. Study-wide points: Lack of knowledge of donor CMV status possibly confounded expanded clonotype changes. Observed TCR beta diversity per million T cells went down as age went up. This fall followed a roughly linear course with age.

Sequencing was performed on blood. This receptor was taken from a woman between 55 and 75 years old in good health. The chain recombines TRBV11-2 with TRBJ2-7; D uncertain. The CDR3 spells CASSVDGASYEQYF. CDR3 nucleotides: TGTGCCAGCAGCGTGGACGGAGCGAGTTACGAGCAGTACTTC.